This TCR beta chain was profiled in a study of cytomegalovirus exposure and HLA in healthy donors. The CDR3 extends over 15 amino acids. Germline CDR1 is MNHNY and CDR2 is SVGAGI (reference sequence). J gave up 7 bases and V 6 bases, and 12 bases lay outside the gene matches. Primers for the PCR totalled 60 Vbeta and 13 Jbeta. Generated by immunoSEQ multiplex PCR, the TCRdb table keeps only in-frame clones and is missing some. The data hold 95,000 to 150,000 clones, with 75% observed a single time. The TCR sequence derives from a woman aged 40 to 49 in good health and CMV-seropositive. The sequencing input was PBMCs. V usage is TRBV6-6 and J usage is TRBJ1-5; 7 bases agree with TRBD1. The CDR3 DNA reads TGTGCCAGCAGATATCCCGGGACAGCAAACCAGCCCCAGCATTTT. Protein: CASRYPGTANQPQHF.